This entry concerns a single TCR beta chain. The antigen is undetermined. The entry originates in a study of cytomegalovirus exposure and HLA in healthy donors. Study as a whole: A prior study identified some 100 million unique TCR beta sequences from some 200 million T cells.

The study's findings and limits: Immune exposure information available was restricted to CMV serostatus.

The length of the CDR3 is 14 residues. V lost 9 bases to trimming and J lost 4 bases; unmatched junction nucleotides: 11. Germline V lookup: CDR1 SNHLY, CDR2 FYNNEI. Amplification used 60 Vbeta primers and 13 Jbeta primers. Sequencing used immunoSEQ multiplex PCR; TCRdb keeps in-frame clones, though not all of them. The data show 70,000 to 90,000 clones, with roughly 70% seen just once and approximately 5% held by the top ten. The rearrangement joins TRBV2 to TRBJ2-7; 8 nucleotides align to TRBD1. The sequencing sample was made of PBMCs. The receptor was isolated from a man between 60 and 75 years old in good health and CMV-seropositive. The CDR3 reads CASEETGALYEQYF. Written as DNA, the CDR3 is TGTGCCAGTGAAGAGACAGGGGCCCTTTACGAGCAGTACTTC.